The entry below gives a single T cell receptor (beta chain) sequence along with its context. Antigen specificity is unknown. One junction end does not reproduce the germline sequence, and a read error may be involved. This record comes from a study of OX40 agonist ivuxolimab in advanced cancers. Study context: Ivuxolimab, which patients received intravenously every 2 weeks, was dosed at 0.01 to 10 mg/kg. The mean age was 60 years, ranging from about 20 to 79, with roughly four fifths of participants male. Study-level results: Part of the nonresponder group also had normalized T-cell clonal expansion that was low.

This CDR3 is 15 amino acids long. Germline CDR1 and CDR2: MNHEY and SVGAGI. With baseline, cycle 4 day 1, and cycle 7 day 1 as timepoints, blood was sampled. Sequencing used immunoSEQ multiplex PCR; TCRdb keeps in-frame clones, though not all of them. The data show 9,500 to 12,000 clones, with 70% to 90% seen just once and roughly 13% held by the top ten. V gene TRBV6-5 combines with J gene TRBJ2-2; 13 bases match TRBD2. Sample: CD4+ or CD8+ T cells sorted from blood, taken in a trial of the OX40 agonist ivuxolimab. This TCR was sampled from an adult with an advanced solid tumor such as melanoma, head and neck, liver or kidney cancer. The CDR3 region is CASNQLAGGAGELFF. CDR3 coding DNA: TGTGCCAGCAACCAACTAGCGGGGGGGGCCGGAGAGCTGTTTTTT.